Below are 3 T cell receptor beta chains sequenced from a single sample in a study of T cells in Graves' hyperthyroidism and ophthalmopathy. RNA transcripts yielded amplified TCR beta CDR3 regions. HTBI primers were used for first-round RT-PCR of the TCR CDR3. Via MiXCR, TCRdb re-called the multiplex PCR reads, giving one row per CDR3 protein. The table has over 700,000 distinct CDR3 sequences, about 19% seen once. Source material: blood. Receptor source: a woman aged 50 to 60 with Graves' hyperthyroidism that later progressed to Graves' ophthalmopathy.

This clonotype was counted a few times. The chain is built from TRBV11-3 and TRBJ2-5; D might be TRBD1 or TRBD2, each matching 5 bases. CDR1 and CDR2 from the germline V gene are SGHNT and YENEEA. Between the trimmed V and J ends, which lost 4 bases and 7 bases, there was a span of 10 bases. This CDR3 has 12 amino acids. The CDR3 protein is CASSSTTGTQYF. CDR3 nucleotides: TGTGCCAGCAGCTCGACTACAGGGACCCAGTACTTC.

The chain employs TRBV6-1 and TRBJ2-1, with D uncertain. CDR1 MNHNS and CDR2 SASEGT come from the germline V gene. Trimming left V 1 base short and J 0 bases short, with 10 bases between. This CDR3 has 16 residues. CDR3 amino acids: CASSEVFGRSYNEQFF. CDR3 bases: TGTGCCAGCAGTGAAGTCTTTGGGCGCTCCTACAATGAGCAGTTCTTC.

Turning to this clonotype: This may come from a read error, since a much larger clone is one base off. The V gene is TRBV12-3 or TRBV12-4, the J gene TRBJ2-7, with 11 bases aligning to TRBD1. The length of the CDR3 is 13 residues. With 5 bases clipped from V and 6 bases from J, the junction kept 3 bases outside the gene matches. The CDR3 here is CASSTGTGGEQYF. Here the CDR3 DNA reads TGTGCCAGCAGTACCGGGACAGGGGGCGAGCAGTACTTC.